The 21 T cell receptor beta chains listed next were all sequenced from one sample in a study of monozygotic twins with inflammatory bowel disease. TCRdb reanalyzed the 5' RACE reads and collapses them to one entry per CDR3 protein, without DNA. The sample table sets out about 160,000 distinct CDR3 sequences. Input material: blood. The receptors derive from a human donor with ulcerative colitis or Crohn's disease, or a healthy co-twin of an affected twin (not recorded which).

The CDR3 loop reads CASSVERVGDTQYF. The V gene is TRBV9, the J gene TRBJ2-3; the D call from TCRdb, TRBD2, cannot be confirmed without DNA. CDR3 length equals 14 residues. Germline V gene lookup returns CDR1 SGDLS and CDR2 YYNGEE.

This CDR3 reads CASGHTGGQVEQFF. The chain joins TRBV2 to TRBJ2-1; TCRdb designates TRBD2, a call that cannot be tested without DNA. The CDR3 is 14 residues long. Germline V gene lookup returns CDR1 SNHLY and CDR2 FYNNEI.

The V and J genes are TRBV6-6 and TRBJ2-7; TCRdb indicates TRBD1, and absent DNA this call remains unverified. Germline values: CDR1 MNHNY, CDR2 SVGAGI (reference sequence). This CDR3 contains 14 residues. The CDR3 sequence is CASRWGQANPEEYF.

The J gene is TRBJ2-2, the V gene TRBV3-1. Germline V CDR1 and CDR2: LGHDT, YNNKEL (reference sequence). The CDR3 has 16 amino acids. The CDR3 sequence: CASSQSLRVLGGELFF. Filled out from reference TRBV3-1 and TRBJ2-2, the complete variable domain reads DTAVSQTPKYLVTQMGNDKSIKCEQNLGHDTMYWYKQDSKKFLKIMFSYNNKELIINETVPNRFSPKSPDKAHLNLHINSLELGDSAVYFCASSQSLRVLGGELFFGEGSRLTVL.

The chain recombines TRBV3-1 with TRBJ1-2. CDR3 length equals 15 residues. The V gene's germline CDR1 is LGHDT and CDR2 YNNKEL (reference sequence). The CDR3 is CASSQDRGSNYGYTF.

The chain recombines TRBV6-1 with TRBJ2-5; the TRBD1 assignment by TCRdb is unverifiable without DNA. The CDR3 is made up of 14 amino acids. Germline V gene sequence: CDR1 MNHNS, CDR2 SASEGT. The CDR3 sequence is CASRRNRVGETQYF.

V and J are TRBV12-3 or TRBV12-4 and TRBJ2-7. CDR3 length equals 13 residues. CDR3: CASLRGLSGEQYF.

The V call is TRBV20-1, the J call TRBJ2-2; there is no DNA to check the TCRdb D call of TRBD2. Germline V gene lookup returns CDR1 DFQATT and CDR2 SNEGSKA (reference sequence). CDR3 length: 16 amino acids. The CDR3 sequence: CSARSDSETNTGELFF.

This CDR3 is CASSSPRQIQETQYF. The V and J genes are TRBV7-2 and TRBJ2-5; TCRdb names TRBD1, which stays unverified in the absence of DNA. From germline, CDR1 is SGHTA and CDR2 FQGNSA. The CDR3 totals 15 residues.

The rearrangement links TRBV30 to TRBJ2-5; TCRdb picks TRBD1, but there is no DNA to check that call. The CDR3 runs 14 residues. The germline V gene encodes CDR1 GTSNPN and CDR2 SVGIG (reference sequence). CDR3 protein: CAWSVRRAGETQYF.

The V call is TRBV11-2, the J call TRBJ1-2; the TRBD1 assignment by TCRdb is unverifiable without DNA. This CDR3 spans 16 amino acids. In germline, CDR1 is SGHAT, CDR2 FQNNGV. The CDR3 region is CASSLGPQGYEDGYTF.

The chain joins TRBV5-4 to TRBJ2-7. Germline V gives CDR1 SGHNT, CDR2 YYREEE (reference sequence). The CDR3 consists of 15 residues. The CDR3: CASSAGPGSSYEQYF. Supplemented by reference TRBV5-4 and TRBJ2-7, the full variable domain reads ETGVTQSPTHLIKTRGQQVTLRCSSQSGHNTVSWYQQALGQGPQFIFQYYREEENGRGNFPPRFSGLQFPNYSSELNVNALELDDSALYLCASSAGPGSSYEQYFGPGTRLTVT.

This rearrangement joins TRBV6-1 to TRBJ2-7. CDR3 length: 12 residues. Germline V gene data show CDR1 as MNHNS and CDR2 as SASEGT. The CDR3 spells CASNQISYEQYF.

The rearrangement links TRBV5-1 to TRBJ2-1; the D call of TRBD2 rests on TCRdb alone, since no DNA is present to check it. The CDR3 contains 15 residues. CDR1 and CDR2 (germline): SGHRS, YFSETQ. This chain's CDR3 is CASSLGTSGTEKQFF.

The genes are TRBV18 and TRBJ2-2. In germline, CDR1 is KGHSH, CDR2 LQKENI. This CDR3 comprises 14 residues. CDR3 loop: CASSPSGVTGELFF.

The chain is built from TRBV5-1 and TRBJ2-1; without DNA, the TCRdb call of TRBD2 cannot be checked. Per the germline V gene, CDR1 is SGHRS and CDR2 is YFSETQ. This CDR3 has 15 residues. The CDR3 loop reads CASSGGRIPYNEQFF. Based on the CDR3 plus reference TRBV5-1 and TRBJ2-1, the full variable domain is KAGVTQTPRYLIKTRGQQVTLSCSPISGHRSVSWYQQTPGQGLQFLFEYFSETQRNKGNFPGRFSGRQFSNSRSEMNVSTLELGDSALYLCASSGGRIPYNEQFFGPGTRLTVL.

The chain uses TRBV5-1 and TRBJ1-2; TCRdb outputs TRBD1, but without DNA this stays unchecked. CDR1 SGHRS and CDR2 YFSETQ come from the germline V gene. There are 16 residues in the CDR3. CDR3 residues: CASSPRDSLRHYGYTF.

The chain recombines TRBV5-1 with TRBJ1-2. The V gene's germline CDR1 is SGHRS and CDR2 YFSETQ. The CDR3 is 13 amino acids. The CDR3 loop is CASSSDRSYGYTF.

The V call is TRBV5-4, the J call TRBJ2-7; TCRdb gives TRBD2 as the D gene, but with no DNA this cannot be confirmed. The V gene's germline CDR1 is SGHNT and CDR2 YYREEE (reference sequence). The CDR3 is 15 residues long. The CDR3 sequence is CASSPPAGSVYEQYF.

The chain couples TRBV11-2 to TRBJ2-7. CDR3 length: 14 amino acids. The germline V gene has CDR1 SGHAT and CDR2 FQNNGV. This chain's CDR3 is CASSLDPLSYEQYF.

The genes are TRBV4-3 and TRBJ2-2; as DNA is missing, the TRBD1 call by TCRdb cannot be tested. CDR1 is LGHNA, CDR2 YSLEER, per germline. The CDR3 is 15 amino acids. This CDR3 reads CASSQGPGTTGELFF.